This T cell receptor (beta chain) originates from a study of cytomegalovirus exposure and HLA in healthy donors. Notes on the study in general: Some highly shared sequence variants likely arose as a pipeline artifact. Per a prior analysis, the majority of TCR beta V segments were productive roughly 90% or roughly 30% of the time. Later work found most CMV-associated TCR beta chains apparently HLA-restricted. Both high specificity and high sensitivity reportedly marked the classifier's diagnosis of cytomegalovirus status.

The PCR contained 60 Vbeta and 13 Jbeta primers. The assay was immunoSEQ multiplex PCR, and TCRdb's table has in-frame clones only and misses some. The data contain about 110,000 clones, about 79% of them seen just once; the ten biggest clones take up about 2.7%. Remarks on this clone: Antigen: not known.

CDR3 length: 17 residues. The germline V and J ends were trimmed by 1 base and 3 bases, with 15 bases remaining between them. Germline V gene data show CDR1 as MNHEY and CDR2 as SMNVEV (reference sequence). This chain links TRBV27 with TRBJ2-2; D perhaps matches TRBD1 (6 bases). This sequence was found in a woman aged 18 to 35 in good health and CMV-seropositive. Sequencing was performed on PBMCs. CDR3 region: CASSLFPAGAYTGELFF. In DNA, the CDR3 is TGTGCCAGCAGTTTATTTCCCGCAGGGGCGTACACCGGGGAGCTGTTTTTT.